This paragraph reports one TCR beta chain. This specimen belongs to a study of blood T cell repertoires in COVID-19. Study as a whole: T cells, B-cell-depleted T cells, or PBMCs provided the cDNA or gDNA that served as material.

In the study's own analysis: How many nucleated cells were present was estimated from reference gene primer amplification. Clones were read by immunoSEQ multiplex PCR, and TCRdb kept only the in-frame ones, dropping some. Clone size and V and J calls were adopted from that table, with D and trimming inferred from the DNA. The sample has around 100,000 clones, roughly nine tenths seen once. V trimming: 3 bases; J trimming: 6 bases; junction bases outside the gene matches: 5. Germline CDR1 reads DFQATT; CDR2 reads SNEGSKA (reference sequence). The CDR3 loop spans 14 amino acids. The receptor's source is a woman older than 75 with acute or convalescent COVID-19. This rearrangement joins TRBV20-1 to TRBJ2-2; the match to TRBD2 covers 9 bases. Sequencing used peripheral blood. The CDR3 sequence is CSASLAGLSGELFF. The CDR3 DNA reads TGCAGTGCTAGTCTAGCGGGGTTGTCCGGGGAGCTGTTTTTT.